A single sample is the source of the 17 T cell receptor beta chains below, sequenced in a study of beta chain features in type 1 diabetes. Of the isolated RNA, all was reverse transcribed, and so the sequenced material was expressed TCRB transcripts. This table comes from immunoSEQ multiplex PCR, and its TCRdb copy is limited to in-frame clones, with some not included. In the table there are some 180,000 clones, more than 10% of which are singletons. Sequencing was done on a sample of central memory CD4+ T cells from blood. The receptors originated from a woman between 18 and 29 years old in good health.

J is TRBJ1-5 and V is TRBV7-2; D call uncertain. The CDR3 is 12 amino acids. The V end was cut by 2 bases, the J end by 7 bases, with 6 bases between. Germline V gene sequence: CDR1 SGHTA, CDR2 FQGNSA. The CDR3 sequence is CASSLPLQPQHF. CDR3 in DNA: TGTGCCAGCAGCTTACCCCTACAGCCCCAGCATTTT. Full variable domain (missing parts from reference TRBV7-2 and TRBJ1-5): GAGVSQSPSNKVTEKGKDVELRCDPISGHTALYWYRQSLGQGLEFLIYFQGNSAPDKSGLPSDRFSAERTGGSVSTLTIQRTQQEDSAVYLCASSLPLQPQHFGDGTRLSIL.

This chain joins TRBV7-2 and TRBJ2-6; 7 nucleotides align to TRBD1. With 1 base clipped from V and 16 bases from J, the junction kept 10 bases outside the gene matches. Looked up from germline, CDR1 is SGHTA and CDR2 is FQGNSA. The CDR3 length is 14 residues. This chain's CDR3 is CASSLVVSGGSLTF. The CDR3 DNA reads TGTGCCAGCAGCTTAGTGGTCTCAGGGGGATCTCTGACTTTC.

The genes are TRBV7-3 and TRBJ1-1, with no clear D. CDR3 length: 12 residues. The germline V gene has CDR1 SGHTA and CDR2 FQGTGA. Trimming took off 6 bases at V and 7 bases at J, with 12 bases between the two ends. The CDR3, as DNA: TGTGCCAGCAGTCCCCTGGGAGTTGAAGCTTTCTTT. Its protein product is CASSPLGVEAFF.

Worth noting for this clone: A much larger clone is a single base away; this may be a read error. This specimen includes other DNA sequences encoding the same CDR3. This chain connects TRBV11-3 to TRBJ2-7, with a possible D match to TRBD1 (6 bases). V shed 2 bases and J shed 3 bases, with 8 bases lying between them. The CDR3 runs 13 residues. CDR1 is SGHNT and CDR2 is YENEEA in the germline V gene. CDR3 coding DNA: TGTGCCAGCAGCTTACCGGACAGCTACGAGCAGTACTTC. Protein: CASSLPDSYEQYF.

A word on this clone: Other DNA sequences of this sample code for an identical CDR3. V gene TRBV9 combines with J gene TRBJ1-4; D call uncertain. There are 12 residues in the CDR3. Deletions cut 3 bases from V and 8 bases from J, with 8 bases between. The V gene's germline CDR1 is SGDLS and CDR2 YYNGEE. CDR3 protein: CASSGTGEKLFF. CDR3 DNA sequence: TGTGCCAGCAGCGGGACTGGCGAAAAACTGTTTTTT.

The chain is built from TRBV7-9 and TRBJ1-2; 7 nucleotides line up with TRBD1. The CDR3 is 11 amino acids. V shed 1 base, J shed 14 bases, and the junction held 4 bases outside the gene matches. Germline V lookup: CDR1 SEHNR, CDR2 FQNEAQ (reference sequence). This CDR3 reads CASSLGQGRTF. The CDR3 bases are TGTGCCAGCAGCTTAGGACAGGGAAGGACCTTC.

This chain uses TRBV5-8 with TRBJ2-6; maybe TRBD1 (6 bases). Trimming pared 4 bases from V and 1 base from J, leaving 9 bases between. CDR3 length equals 15 residues. CDR1 SGHTS and CDR2 YDEGEE come from the germline V gene. The CDR3 sequence: CASSVDRSGANVLTF. The CDR3, as DNA: TGTGCCAGCAGCGTAGACAGGTCTGGGGCCAACGTCCTGACTTTC.

This rearrangement joins TRBV28 to TRBJ1-2; maybe TRBD1 (5 bases). Between the trimmed V and J ends, which lost 6 bases and 2 bases, there was a span of 10 bases. This CDR3 region has 13 residues. Germline values: CDR1 MDHEN, CDR2 SYDVKM. The CDR3 DNA is TGTGCCAGCAGCTGGGGGGGGAACTATGGCTACACCTTC. Amino acids: CASSWGGNYGYTF.

This clone was observed a handful of times. The J gene is TRBJ2-2, the V gene TRBV7-2, with TRBD2 matching over 11 bases. Germline CDR1 reads SGHTA; CDR2 reads FQGNSA. There are 17 residues in the CDR3. Losses at the gene ends were 0 bases for V and 5 bases for J; bases not matched to a gene: 5. CDR3 sequence reads: CASSLASGRAGTGELFF. DNA of the CDR3: TGTGCCAGCAGCTTAGCTAGCGGGAGGGCCGGGACCGGGGAGCTGTTTTTT.

V usage is TRBV6-6 and J usage is TRBJ1-2, with D unresolved. V was cut by 6 bases and J by 12 bases, with 14 bases left in between. This CDR3 has 11 amino acids. Germline V gene data show CDR1 as MNHNY and CDR2 as SVGAGI (reference sequence). CDR3 loop: CASRSSTENTF. CDR3 DNA: TGTGCCAGCAGATCATCTACAGAGAACACCTTC.

With respect to this clone: The junction departs from the called germline gene at one end, perhaps through a read error. The chain recombines TRBV5-4 with TRBJ2-6, with a weak D call TRBD2 (5 bases). Germline V lookup: CDR1 SGHNT, CDR2 YYREEE (reference sequence). CDR3 size: 15 residues. In DNA form, the CDR3 reads TGTGCCAGCAGCTTTGAGGGCTCTCGGGCCAACGTCCTGACTTTC. Translated: CASSFEGSRANVLTF.

There are a few counts of this clone. The chain joins TRBV28 to TRBJ1-2; perhaps TRBD1 as D (5 bases). This CDR3 is built from 13 residues. Per the germline V gene, CDR1 is MDHEN and CDR2 is SYDVKM. Between the trimmed V and J ends, which lost 3 bases and 3 bases, there was a span of 8 bases. This CDR3 reads CASSFGGHYGYTF. The CDR3 bases are TGTGCCAGCAGTTTCGGGGGTCACTATGGCTACACCTTC.

This clone was counted between two and nine times. The chain has TRBV4-1 and TRBJ2-7, with D uncertain. The CDR3 extends over 14 amino acids. V was clipped by 2 bases and J by 0 bases, with 8 bases between them. In germline, CDR1 is MGHRA, CDR2 YSYEKL. The CDR3 nucleotides are TGCGCCAGCAGCCAACTCACCAGCTCCTACGAGCAGTACTTC. It is translated as CASSQLTSSYEQYF.

This clone appeared a few times. V usage is TRBV18 and J usage is TRBJ2-3; a weak D match, TRBD1 (5 bases). The germline V and J ends were trimmed by 2 bases and 5 bases, with 11 bases remaining between them. The CDR3 is made up of 14 amino acids. The germline gives CDR1 KGHSH, CDR2 LQKENI. For the CDR3, the DNA is TGTGCCAGCTCACCAATGACAGCCGGAGATACGCAGTATTTT. Its translation: CASSPMTAGDTQYF.

In this sample, this clone turned up many times. The chain joins TRBV29-1 to TRBJ2-3, with 9 bases lining up with TRBD2. V gave up 7 bases and J gave up 1 base; unmatched junction bases: 3. The CDR3 is 13 amino acids. From germline, CDR1 is SQVTM and CDR2 ANQGSEA. The CDR3 nucleotides are TGCAGCGACAAGCGGGGGGGCACAGATACGCAGTATTTT. It encodes CSDKRGGTDTQYF.

This clone was found a few times. The same CDR3 is also encoded by other DNA sequences in this sample. The chain recombines TRBV7-2 with TRBJ2-5; D may be TRBD2 (7 bases). Per germline, CDR1 SGHTA and CDR2 FQGNSA. This CDR3 spans 14 amino acids. V was pared by 3 bases and J by 4 bases, with 12 bases between. The DNA for the CDR3 is TGTGCCAGCAGCTTCGGGGGGCGCGGAGAGACCCAGTACTTC. Its translation is CASSFGGRGETQYF.

This clone appeared a few times. The chain has TRBV18 and TRBJ2-7; TRBD2 aligns across 10 bases. This CDR3 contains 17 residues. The germline V gene has CDR1 KGHSH and CDR2 LQKENI. J lost 5 bases, V lost 0 bases, and 10 bases had no gene match. As DNA, the CDR3 is TGTGCCAGCTCACCACCGCGAGCGGGAGGGCCCACCCACGAGCAGTACTTC. Amino acid sequence: CASSPPRAGGPTHEQYF.